One sample yielded the 25 T cell receptor beta chains listed below, sequenced in a study of blood T cell repertoires in COVID-19 (TCRdb year 2020). The library was built by means of the immunoSEQ multiplex PCR assay. In its TCRdb copy, this immuneACCESS table keeps in-frame sequences only and misses some clones. Where compared with another copy, unresolved V genes explain less than half of these, and the others have no known cause. This sample holds 200,000 to 250,000 clones; more than 75% were observed only once. The top ten clonotypes cover roughly 13% of the sample. Sequencing was done on a sample of peripheral blood. The receptors originated from a human donor in a cohort sampled during active COVID-19.

This clone came up a few times. The rearrangement uses TRBV7-2 and TRBJ1-2, with a tentative D call TRBD1 (5 bases). V was shortened by 5 bases and J by 7 bases, with 11 bases between the two germline ends. Looked up from germline, CDR1 is SGHTA and CDR2 is FQGNSA. This CDR3 spans 12 amino acids. The CDR3 DNA follows: TGTGCCAGCAGCGGCAGGGTAGGTGGCTACACCTTC. This codes for CASSGRVGGYTF.

The chain is built from TRBV6-5 and TRBJ2-2; 11 positions agree with TRBD1. In germline, CDR1 is MNHEY, CDR2 SVGAGI. The V and J ends lost 4 bases and 7 bases, in that order; junction bases with no gene match: 5. This CDR3 is built from 15 residues. The CDR3 DNA is TGTGCCAGCAGTTCCCCGGGACAGGGGGTCGGGGAGCTGTTTTTT. Protein: CASSSPGQGVGELFF.

The gene calls are TRBV11-2 and TRBJ2-1; 8 positions match TRBD2. CDR3 length equals 16 residues. Germline CDR1 SGHAT, CDR2 FQNNGV. V was pared by 6 bases and J by 3 bases, with 10 bases of the junction left unmatched. The CDR3 here is CASRRPGLGYYNEQFF. As DNA, the CDR3 is TGTGCCAGCAGGCGACCGGGACTAGGGTACTACAATGAGCAGTTCTTC.

The chain links TRBV3-1 (or the pseudogene TRBV3-2) to TRBJ2-7; 9 bases are shared with TRBD1. V gave up 0 bases and J gave up 7 bases; unmatched junction bases: 4. Germline CDR1 reads LGHDT; CDR2 reads YNNKEL (reference sequence). The CDR3 is 14 residues long. CDR3 coding DNA: TGTGCCAGCAGCCAAGACTGGACAGGGGAAGAGCAGTACTTC. As protein: CASSQDWTGEEQYF.

J is TRBJ2-2 and V is TRBV5-1, with 7 bases identical to TRBD1. J gave up 4 bases and V 4 bases, and 10 bases lay outside the gene matches. CDR1 and CDR2 from the germline V gene are SGHRS and YFSETQ. The CDR3 totals 16 residues. Written as DNA, the CDR3 is TGCGCCAGCAGCCCTAGATCAGGGGGTAGCACCGGGGAGCTGTTTTTT. Its translation: CASSPRSGGSTGELFF.

The sample holds one count of this clone. This sequence joins TRBV28 and TRBJ2-7, with 8 bases lining up with TRBD1. V lost 5 bases to trimming and J lost 1 base; unmatched junction nucleotides: 10. Per germline, CDR1 MDHEN and CDR2 SYDVKM. The CDR3 loop spans 16 amino acids. The CDR3 reads CASSPRTGSSSYEQYF. The CDR3 nucleotides read TGTGCCAGCAGTCCCCGGACAGGGAGTTCTTCCTACGAGCAGTACTTC.

This clone has just a few counts. V and J are TRBV2 and TRBJ1-5, with no clear D. There are 15 residues in the CDR3. Trimming shortened V by 2 bases and J by 0 bases, and 8 bases separated the two germline ends. Germline V gene data show CDR1 as SNHLY and CDR2 as FYNNEI. CDR3 residues: CASSELGDSNQPQHF. The CDR3 nucleotides read TGTGCCAGCAGTGAACTGGGAGATAGCAATCAGCCCCAGCATTTT.

The chain combines TRBV30 with TRBJ1-5; TRBD1 agrees at 7 bases. Germline trimming cut 2 bases from V and 4 bases from J; bases unmatched to any gene: 5. The CDR3 sequence is 14 residues long. Germline V CDR1 and CDR2: GTSNPN, SVGIG (reference sequence). CDR3 bases: TGTGCCTGGAGTAAAGGGACAGAGAATCAGCCCCAGCATTTT. Translated: CAWSKGTENQPQHF.

The V gene is TRBV6-5, the J gene TRBJ1-1; D call uncertain. Germline V CDR1 and CDR2: MNHEY, SVGAGI. CDR3 length: 13 residues. V lost 9 bases and J lost 0, with 11 bases in between. The CDR3 region is CASSKNMNTEAFF. CDR3 nucleotide sequence: TGTGCCAGTTCAAAGAACATGAACACTGAAGCTTTCTTT.

Of note for this clone: Distinct nucleotide sequences in the sample also encode this CDR3. The V and J genes are TRBV4-3 and TRBJ2-1, with TRBD2 matching over 12 bases. This CDR3 has 16 residues. Germline V gene sequence: CDR1 LGHNA, CDR2 YSLEER. V shed 2 bases, J shed 3 bases, and the junction held 2 bases outside the gene matches. Here the CDR3 reads CASSQRTSGDYNEQFF. Here the CDR3 DNA reads TGCGCCAGCAGCCAACGGACTAGCGGGGACTACAATGAGCAGTTCTTC.

This clone appeared a single time. The chain carries TRBV2 and TRBJ2-7; D may be TRBD1 (5 bases). V lost 10 bases to trimming and J lost 9 bases, with 22 bases between them. From germline, CDR1 is SNHLY and CDR2 FYNNEI. The CDR3 is 13 amino acids. CDR3 in amino acids: CATKTDTGNAQYF. The CDR3 DNA is TGTGCCACCAAGACGGACACCGGCAACGCGCAGTACTTC. The full variable domain, in which reference TRBV2 and TRBJ2-7 provide the parts outside the CDR3, is EPEVTQTPSHQVTQMGQEVILRCVPISNHLYFYWYRQILGQKVEFLVSFYNNEISEKSEIFDDQFSVERPDGSNFTLKIRSTKLEDSAMYFCATKTDTGNAQYFGPGTRLTVT.

This chain joins TRBV3-1 (or the pseudogene TRBV3-2) and TRBJ1-5; 11 bases fit TRBD1. The CDR3 has 17 residues. V gave up 4 bases and J gave up 7 bases; unmatched junction bases: 12. CDR1 LGHDT and CDR2 YNNKEL come from the germline V gene (reference sequence). The CDR3 is CASSPSVDRGPSQPQHF. CDR3 in DNA: TGTGCCAGCAGCCCATCGGTGGACAGGGGGCCGTCGCAGCCCCAGCATTTT.

This clone was counted at least ten times. The V gene is TRBV6-6, the J gene TRBJ2-1; 7 nucleotides match TRBD2. Trimming cost V 5 bases and J 9 bases; bases outside gene matches: 10. This CDR3 has 14 residues. Looked up from germline, CDR1 is MNHNY and CDR2 is SVGAGI (reference sequence). CDR3 nucleotides: TGTGCCAGCAGTGCTGGCGGGAGTCTTCTTGAGCAGTTCTTC. The encoded protein is CASSAGGSLLEQFF.

The rearrangement joins TRBV11-3 to TRBJ1-1; D is possibly TRBD1 (5 bases). V lost 1 base and J 4 bases, leaving 19 bases between the germline ends. The germline CDR1 and CDR2 sequences are SGHNT and YENEEA. This CDR3 spans 17 amino acids. CDR3 protein: CASSLGPFLGVSTEAFF. In nucleotides, the CDR3 is TGTGCCAGCAGCTTAGGCCCGTTTTTAGGGGTGAGCACTGAAGCTTTCTTT.

The chain carries TRBV4-2 and TRBJ1-1; D not certain. V was shortened by 1 base and J by 1 base, with 7 bases between the two germline ends. CDR1 LGHNA and CDR2 YNFKEQ come from the germline V gene. The CDR3 has 14 residues. CDR3 protein: CASSQGLGNTEAFF. The CDR3 DNA sequence: TGTGCCAGCAGCCAAGGACTCGGGAACACTGAAGCTTTCTTT.

This chain uses TRBV27 with TRBJ2-7; 7 nucleotides agree with TRBD1. V lost 6 bases, J lost 6 bases, and 5 bases stayed unmatched. CDR1 MNHEY and CDR2 SMNVEV come from the germline V gene (reference sequence). This CDR3 contains 12 residues. The CDR3 sequence: CASRSGGSEQYF. The CDR3 nucleotides are TGTGCCAGCAGATCAGGGGGAAGCGAGCAGTACTTC.

On this clone: The missing conserved phenylalanine or tryptophan at the end of this CDR3 makes a read error likely. It is unclear where the CDR3 begins or ends on the DNA, so no DNA is shown, and the CDR3 is as TCRdb lists it. This chain uses TRBV12-3 or TRBV12-4 with TRBJ2-2; the table's D call of TRBD1 was not tested on the DNA. From its first to its last residue, the CDR3 has 13 amino acids. This CDR3 reads CASSLGRQGASTI.

The chain joins TRBV19 to TRBJ2-5; maybe TRBD1 (5 bases). Per germline, CDR1 LNHDA and CDR2 SQIVND (reference sequence). This CDR3 comprises 15 residues. Trimming cost V 2 bases and J 3 bases, with 13 bases left between them. In nucleotides, the CDR3 is TGTGCCAGTAGTATAATAGGGGTAGGAGAAGAGACCCAGTACTTC. This codes for CASSIIGVGEETQYF.

The rearrangement uses TRBV7-2 and TRBJ2-7, with a weak D call TRBD2 (6 bases). Germline V lookup: CDR1 SGHTA, CDR2 FQGNSA. V lost 5 bases to trimming and J lost 7 bases, with 21 bases between them. This CDR3 comprises 15 residues. CDR3: CASSPPGGELREQYF. CDR3 nucleotides: TGTGCCAGCAGCCCCCCAGGCGGGGAGCTCCGGGAGCAGTACTTC.

This clone has just one count. CDR3 in amino acids: CASRPPDGGYSNQPQHF. CDR3 nucleotides: TGTGCCAGCAGACCTCCGGATGGGGGGTATAGCAATCAGCCCCAGCATTTT. The V call is TRBV6-2 or TRBV6-3, the J call TRBJ1-5, with a tentative D call TRBD1 (5 bases). V was shortened by 6 bases and J by 0 bases, with 18 bases between the two germline ends. This CDR3 region has 17 residues. Germline V CDR1 and CDR2: MNHEY, SVGEGT.

V and J are TRBV19 and TRBJ2-1, with 7 bases matching TRBD1. The CDR3 has 13 residues. Losses at the gene ends were 4 bases for V and 9 bases for J; bases not matched to a gene: 6. Germline assignment: CDR1 LNHDA and CDR2 SQIVND (reference sequence). CDR3 bases: TGTGCCAGTAGTAAGGGACAGCTAAGTGAGCAGTTCTTC. Translation: CASSKGQLSEQFF. Based on the CDR3 plus reference TRBV19 and TRBJ2-1, the full variable domain is DGGITQSPKYLFRKEGQNVTLSCEQNLNHDAMYWYRQDPGQGLRLIYYSQIVNDFQKGDIAEGYSVSREKKESFPLTVTSAQKNPTAFYLCASSKGQLSEQFFGPGTRLTVL.

This chain uses TRBV5-1 with TRBJ2-2; tentatively, D is TRBD2 (6 bases). Germline V gives CDR1 SGHRS, CDR2 YFSETQ. CDR3 size: 17 residues. The ends were cut back, 5 bases at V and 7 bases at J, with 24 bases in the middle. CDR3: CASRRGPTGDIGGELFF. CDR3 nucleotide sequence: TGCGCCAGCAGGCGGGGACCCACGGGGGATATAGGCGGGGAGCTGTTTTTT. Based on the CDR3 plus reference TRBV5-1 and TRBJ2-2, the full variable domain is KAGVTQTPRYLIKTRGQQVTLSCSPISGHRSVSWYQQTPGQGLQFLFEYFSETQRNKGNFPGRFSGRQFSNSRSEMNVSTLELGDSALYLCASRRGPTGDIGGELFFGEGSRLTVL.

DNA for the CDR3: TGCGCCAGCAGCCAAGAGTCAGGAATTATGAACACTGAAGCTTTCTTT. As protein: CASSQESGIMNTEAFF. The rearrangement joins TRBV4-3 to TRBJ1-1; D ambiguous. This CDR3 contains 16 residues. V shed 0 bases and J shed 0 bases, with 11 bases lying between them. Germline V gene sequence: CDR1 LGHNA, CDR2 YSLEER.

The chain links TRBV20-1 to TRBJ2-5; 9 bases are shared with TRBD2. V trimming: 3 bases; J trimming: 5 bases; junction bases outside the gene matches: 19. The CDR3 extends over 18 amino acids. Germline lookup yields CDR1 DFQATT and CDR2 SNEGSKA (reference sequence). CDR3 in amino acids: CSASWGLATNFLEETQYF. The CDR3 DNA sequence: TGCAGTGCTAGTTGGGGACTAGCCACCAATTTCCTAGAGGAGACCCAGTACTTC.

J is TRBJ2-2 and V is TRBV3-1 (or the pseudogene TRBV3-2); D is uncertain. V shed 1 base and J shed 5 bases, with 8 bases lying between them. Germline CDR1 and CDR2: LGHDT and YNNKEL (reference sequence). The CDR3 totals 14 residues. The CDR3 sequence is CASSQVPRTGELFF. CDR3 coding DNA: TGTGCCAGCAGCCAAGTCCCGAGGACCGGGGAGCTGTTTTTT.